This T cell receptor (beta chain) was found in a study of naive and memory T cell subsets. Overall study findings and caveats: In naive cells, over 95% of TCR sequences were seen only once.

Cells stained for CD3, CD4, CD8, CD45RA, CD27 and viability were sorted into four CD45RA/CD27 subsets. The beta constant-region primer was an equimolar mix of two oligonucleotides covering TRBC1 and TRBC2. Each CDR3 protein is one row after TCRdb ran MiXCR on the UMI-ligation and nested PCR reads. The sample gives some 100,000 distinct CDR3 sequences, 5.5% to 8.5% of which show up once; roughly 1.5% is in the top ten. In this sample, this clonotype turned up a few times. What it binds is unknown. V was pared by 11 bases and J by 9 bases, with 23 bases between. This CDR3 has 14 residues. The chain combines TRBV12-3 or TRBV12-4 with TRBJ2-1; D may correspond to TRBD1 or TRBD2 (6 bases each). Input material: central memory CD4+ T cells from blood. The TCR comes from a human donor in good health. In DNA, the CDR3 is TGTGCCGTGGGGGGCTTAAGGGTGGGTAGTGAGCAGTTCTTC. Protein sequence: CAVGGLRVGSEQFF.